This is a list of T cell receptor beta chains from one sample in a study of STAT3 mutations in large granular lymphocyte leukemia. Some clones are missing from TCRdb's copy, which holds only in-frame ones; the method was immunoSEQ multiplex PCR. Of around 5,700 clones listed, under 80% are singletons. The material sequenced was peripheral blood mononuclear cells. The origin of the receptors is a man in his forties with T-cell large granular lymphocyte leukemia. Some clones in this sample may be carry-over from other donors' samples. Both conserved end residues are part of each CDR3. Size is omitted from some rows. Given values are once, few, many or a class for expanded clones.

TRBV5-1	NA	TRBJ2-5	CASSHDSNQETQYF
TRBV21-1	NA	TRBJ2-6	CASSKGAECSGANVLTF
TRBV5-4	NA	TRBJ2-3	CASSRYSGTTSTDTQYF
TRBV7-2	NA	TRBJ1-1	CASSNRLNTEAFF
TRBV5-5	NA	TRBJ2-1	CASSFSQEQFF
TRBV7-9	NA	TRBJ1-2	CASSPSDRAVYGYTF
TRBV7-6	NA	TRBJ1-1	CASSLDRGRRGTEAFF
TRBV6-1	NA	TRBJ2-5	CASSERGPSETQYF
TRBV18	NA	TRBJ2-3	CASFPLTSGSTDTQYF
TRBV9	NA	TRBJ2-1	CASSVSVGNNEQFF
TRBV9	NA	TRBJ2-2	CASSWGRGGNTGELFF
TRBV18	NA	TRBJ2-3	CASSPLTNSAGGLVDTQYF
TRBV9	NA	TRBJ2-1	CASNYGGRLGDEQFF
TRBV28	NA	TRBJ2-2	CASRPPGRLAAAGELFF
TRBV29-1	NA	TRBJ1-1	CSVVEGVGEAFF
TRBV5-1	NA	TRBJ2-7	CASSSLEGLLGEQYF
TRBV7-6	few	TRBJ2-6	CASSLLTPGHLSGANVLTF
TRBV18	NA	TRBJ2-6	CASSLTGTYGANVLTF
TRBV19	NA	TRBJ2-1	CASTRGSLANEQFF
TRBV29-1	NA	TRBJ1-1	CSVLVLAGVLAEAFF
TRBV12-5	NA	TRBJ1-1	CASGPGGSTEAFF
TRBV7-2	NA	TRBJ2-1	CASSLAGQGNNEQFF
TRBV28	NA	TRBJ1-1	CASSTPYSPTEAFF
TRBV14	NA	TRBJ1-1	CASSQGQYTEAFF
TRBV6-5	NA	TRBJ2-2	CASTLTRWNTGELFF
TRBV6-5	few	TRBJ1-4	CASSYLGQAGEKLFF
TRBV13	NA	TRBJ1-4	CASSQSWANEKLFF
TRBV11-2	NA	TRBJ2-2	CASSLAGPSGELFF
TRBV6-5	NA	TRBJ2-1	CASSWDGSSYNEQFF
TRBV7-9	few	TRBJ2-4	CATSGTGTAGAKNIQYF
TRBV7-8	NA	TRBJ1-2	CASSLDWSVPSNYGYTF
TRBV19	once	TRBJ2-7	CASSIDGIYEQYF
TRBV2	NA	TRBJ1-3	CASSQGSGNTIYF
TRBV28	few	TRBJ2-7	CASSSVSGRRYEQYF
TRBV11-2	NA	TRBJ2-5	CASSSGTSVETQYF
TRBV5-1	NA	TRBJ2-5	CASSLALGQGQETQYF
TRBV18	NA	TRBJ2-7	CASSPSGPSYEQYF
TRBV6-1	NA	TRBJ2-7	CASSPSWDSYEQYF
TRBV7-6	few	TRBJ2-7	CASSRLGWEDEQYF
TRBV7-2	NA	TRBJ2-5	CASSPGAQETQYF
TRBV9	NA	TRBJ2-7	CASSETGVPYEQYF
TRBV5-6	NA	TRBJ1-2	CASSGSFYGYTF
TRBV10-3	once	TRBJ2-7	CAIRQGGTGFYEQYF
TRBV28	NA	TRBJ2-6	CATISGSGANVLTF
TRBV30	NA	TRBJ1-2	CAWSVRTLRGYTF
TRBV5-5	few	TRBJ2-7	CASSLEATGLLAGSSYEQYF
TRBV27	NA	TRBJ2-6	CASSLSGVTGANVLTF
TRBV7-3	few	TRBJ2-1	CASSLAGGPQNEQFF
TRBV28	NA	TRBJ2-7	CASSPHPADVYEQYF
TRBV5-4	once	TRBJ2-3	CASSTQGRATDTQYF
TRBV18	once	TRBJ2-2	CASSPPLGANTGELFF
TRBV6-1	few	TRBJ1-2	CASSEGLRFGYTF
TRBV7-9	NA	TRBJ1-5	CATGTDNQPQHF
TRBV7-3	NA	TRBJ2-6	CASSSQATGSVNVLTF